This T cell receptor beta chain was sequenced for a study of identical twins. Points from the study as a whole: Diverse VJ usage suggested most zero-insertion clonotypes were not invariant T cells. Conclusions were drawn cross-sectionally by statistical analysis, without following the same donors.

Trimming took 5 bases from V and 8 from J; bases not matched to a gene: 12. There are 14 residues in the CDR3. Germline assignment: CDR1 DFQATT and CDR2 SNEGSKA (reference sequence). Addition of a universal primer site occurred through template switching, and cDNA carried unique molecular identifiers. TCRdb ran MiXCR on the 5' RACE reads and lists one entry per CDR3 protein. The sample yields a few hundred thousand distinct CDR3 sequences, nearly 15% seen once. Of note for this clonotype: As yet, its antigen is unknown.

Separately, the same data were catalogued under a study of yellow fever vaccine responses in identical twins.

Source material: CD4+ T cells sorted from blood. This chain uses TRBV20-1 with TRBJ2-1; 7 positions match TRBD2. This sequence was found in a woman between 18 and 29 years old in good health. CDR3 coding DNA: TGCAGTGCTCCCCCAAGGGTAGCGGGCGATGAGCAGTTCTTC. Translated, it gives CSAPPRVAGDEQFF.